The 15 T cell receptor beta chains below come from one sample, sequenced in a study of T cell changes during pregnancy in multiple sclerosis. Only in-frame clones appear in the TCRdb table, and some are missing; sequencing was by immunoSEQ multiplex PCR. This sample yields about 130,000 clones, of which about 96% are seen a single time; 0.44% belongs to the top ten. The specimen was peripheral blood, collected after pregnancy. These receptors were collected from a female donor with multiple sclerosis, enrolled in a pregnancy study.

V is TRBV2 and J is TRBJ2-7; 7 bases map to TRBD2. The CDR3 is 13 amino acids. V was clipped by 8 bases and J by 0 bases; unmatched bases: 4. From germline, CDR1 is SNHLY and CDR2 FYNNEI. This chain's CDR3 is CASGREFSYEQYF. In nucleotides, the CDR3 is TGTGCCAGCGGGAGGGAGTTCTCCTACGAGCAGTACTTC.

The chain is built from TRBV27 and TRBJ1-5, with 11 bases identical to TRBD1. The CDR3 covers 16 residues. The V gene end was trimmed by 5 bases and the J gene end by 3 bases; junction bases not matched to a gene: 6. Germline-derived CDR1 and CDR2 are MNHEY and SMNVEV (reference sequence). CDR3 residues: CASSPGTGGANQPQHF. The CDR3 DNA reads TGTGCCAGCAGTCCGGGGACAGGGGGGGCCAATCAGCCCCAGCATTTT.

In its sample, this clone was seen once. The genes are TRBV19 and TRBJ1-1; 9 bases agree with TRBD1. Germline trimming cut 9 bases from V and 6 bases from J; bases unmatched to any gene: 8. There are 13 residues in the CDR3. The germline gives CDR1 LNHDA, CDR2 SQIVND (reference sequence). The CDR3 sequence: CASSNTGGSEAFF. DNA of the CDR3: TGTGCCAGCTCTAACACAGGGGGCTCTGAAGCTTTCTTT.

Only one count was recorded for this clone. V gene TRBV5-5 combines with J gene TRBJ2-7; 8 bases fit TRBD1. Trimming at V came to 4 bases and at J to 6 bases, leaving 9 bases not matched to a gene. CDR1 and CDR2 (germline): SGHKS, YYEKEE (reference sequence). The CDR3 loop spans 14 amino acids. The CDR3 sequence: CASSPRDRLTEQYF. Written as DNA, the CDR3 is TGTGCCAGCAGCCCCCGGGACAGGCTTACCGAGCAGTACTTC.

The genes are TRBV2 and TRBJ2-1, with D possibly being TRBD2 (6 bases). Germline assignment: CDR1 SNHLY and CDR2 FYNNEI. The CDR3 totals 14 residues. V was pared by 8 bases and J by 0 bases, with 11 bases between. The CDR3 DNA is TGTGCCAGCGGGGACTTGAGCTCCTACAATGAGCAGTTCTTC. Amino acids: CASGDLSSYNEQFF. Using reference TRBV2 and TRBJ2-1 for the parts outside the CDR3, the full variable domain is EPEVTQTPSHQVTQMGQEVILRCVPISNHLYFYWYRQILGQKVEFLVSFYNNEISEKSEIFDDQFSVERPDGSNFTLKIRSTKLEDSAMYFCASGDLSSYNEQFFGPGTRLTVL.

In this sample, this clone turned up a few times. The V gene is TRBV2, the J gene TRBJ1-1; TRBD1 matches 9 bases. The CDR3 is made up of 14 amino acids. Germline loops: CDR1 SNHLY, CDR2 FYNNEI. With V trimmed by 2 bases and J by 7 bases, 5 bases remained unmatched. As DNA, the CDR3 is TGTGCCAGCAGTGAACGGACAGGGGAAATTGAAGCTTTCTTT. This sequence encodes CASSERTGEIEAFF.

This clone was seen only once. The chain carries TRBV6-1 and TRBJ2-3; the D gene is possibly TRBD2 (5 bases). The CDR3 is made up of 15 amino acids. The V and J ends lost 5 bases and 2 bases respectively, with 14 bases between them. The germline CDR1 and CDR2 sequences are MNHNS and SASEGT. CDR3 sequence: CASSLSGWSTDTQYF. CDR3 DNA: TGTGCCAGCAGTCTCAGCGGATGGTCCACAGATACGCAGTATTTT.

V is TRBV5-1 and J is TRBJ2-1, with D possibly matching TRBD2 (5 bases). Germline V gene data show CDR1 as SGHRS and CDR2 as YFSETQ. The CDR3 has 15 amino acids. Deletions cut 0 bases from V and 7 bases from J, with 14 bases between. The CDR3 sequence is CASSLGERWRNEQFF. The CDR3 region has the DNA TGCGCCAGCAGCTTGGGGGAGCGGTGGAGGAATGAGCAGTTCTTC. The complete variable domain, with remaining parts taken from reference TRBV5-1 and TRBJ2-1, reads KAGVTQTPRYLIKTRGQQVTLSCSPISGHRSVSWYQQTPGQGLQFLFEYFSETQRNKGNFPGRFSGRQFSNSRSEMNVSTLELGDSALYLCASSLGERWRNEQFFGPGTRLTVL.

V gene TRBV5-1 combines with J gene TRBJ2-1; 10 bases agree with TRBD1. The CDR3 length is 16 residues. Germline values: CDR1 SGHRS, CDR2 YFSETQ. V lost 4 bases to trimming and J lost 7 bases; unmatched junction nucleotides: 11. The CDR3 DNA reads as TGCGCCAGCAGCCCATTTGGGACAGGGGCTGGTAATGAGCAGTTCTTC. Protein product: CASSPFGTGAGNEQFF.

This chain joins TRBV6-6 and TRBJ2-7, with a possible D match to TRBD1 (6 bases). The CDR3 is 11 amino acids. V was pared by 8 bases and J by 3 bases, with 8 bases between. CDR1 and CDR2 from the germline V gene are MNHNY and SVGAGI (reference sequence). The CDR3 DNA sequence: TGTGCCAGCGGCAGGGGCTACGAGCAGTACTTC. It specifies CASGRGYEQYF.

V gene TRBV4-1 combines with J gene TRBJ2-3; D perhaps matches TRBD2 (6 bases). Trimming cost V 1 base and J 6 bases, with 11 bases left between them. The CDR3 extends over 14 amino acids. Per germline, CDR1 MGHRA and CDR2 YSYEKL. CDR3: CASSQALAPDTQYF. The CDR3 DNA is TGCGCCAGCAGCCAAGCACTAGCCCCGGATACGCAGTATTTT.

The rearrangement joins TRBV7-2 to TRBJ2-7; the match to TRBD2 covers 7 bases. The CDR3 sequence is 15 residues long. Germline loops: CDR1 SGHTA, CDR2 FQGNSA. The V and J ends lost 1 base and 0 bases, in that order; junction bases with no gene match: 3. CDR3 amino acids: CASSLGSGISYEQYF. As DNA, the CDR3 is TGTGCCAGCAGCTTAGGGAGCGGGATCTCCTACGAGCAGTACTTC.

The count of this clone is one. The chain combines TRBV6-6 with TRBJ1-3; D unclear. CDR3 length equals 15 residues. Germline CDR1 is MNHNY and CDR2 is SVGAGI (reference sequence). V was shortened by 7 bases and J by 0 bases, with 13 bases between the two germline ends. CDR3 sequence: CASILTPFSGNTIYF. The CDR3 DNA reads TGTGCCAGCATTCTGACACCGTTCTCTGGAAACACCATATATTTT.

The CDR3 is CASSPVSSNQPQHF. The CDR3 DNA follows: TGTGCCAGCTCACCAGTAAGCAGCAATCAGCCCCAGCATTTT. The chain combines TRBV18 with TRBJ1-5; D is ambiguous. V gave up 2 bases and J gave up 1 base, with 6 bases separating them. The germline V gene encodes CDR1 KGHSH and CDR2 LQKENI. The CDR3 has 14 amino acids.

The rearrangement links TRBV15 to TRBJ2-7, with D hard to call. Trimming shortened V by 6 bases and J by 1 base, and 10 bases separated the two germline ends. The CDR3 extends over 13 amino acids. Germline V CDR1 and CDR2: LNHNV, YYDKDF (reference sequence). In DNA, the CDR3 is TGTGCCACCAGGGCCGGGTTTTCCTACGAGCAGTACTTC. Its protein product is CATRAGFSYEQYF.